These 19 T cell receptor beta chains were sequenced from one sample in a study of blood T cell repertoires in COVID-19. Sequencing was performed with immunoSEQ multiplex PCR; in TCRdb, only in-frame clones are kept and a portion is missing. The sample records about 140,000 clones, approximately 79% being singletons. Sequencing was performed on PBMCs or T cells enriched from blood (not recorded which). All receptors derive from a woman in her forties or fifties who had recovered from COVID-19.

This chain joins TRBV7-2 and TRBJ2-7; tentative D call: TRBD2 (5 bases). Per the germline V gene, CDR1 is SGHTA and CDR2 is FQGNSA. CDR3 length: 15 residues. Trimming shortened V by 1 base and J by 2 bases, and 12 bases separated the two germline ends. CDR3 coding DNA: TGTGCCAGCAGCTTAGGGGGTCTAGCTACCTACGAGCAGTACTTC. This encodes CASSLGGLATYEQYF.

This chain links TRBV5-4 with TRBJ2-1, with D possibly being TRBD2 (5 bases). The germline V and J ends were trimmed by 0 bases and 3 bases, with 7 bases remaining between them. The CDR3 runs 14 residues. Looked up from germline, CDR1 is SGHNT and CDR2 is YYREEE (reference sequence). This CDR3 reads CASSLGGSYNEQFF. The CDR3 nucleotides are TGTGCCAGCAGCTTGGGAGGGAGCTACAATGAGCAGTTCTTC.

The chain combines TRBV19 with TRBJ2-7, with 7 nucleotides matching TRBD1. Germline CDR1 LNHDA, CDR2 SQIVND (reference sequence). The V segment lost 5 bases and the J segment 3 bases; nucleotides outside the gene matches: 7. The CDR3 length is 14 residues. CDR3 nucleotide sequence: TGTGCCAGTAGTGAACACAGGGGTTTCTACGAGCAGTACTTC. This translates into CASSEHRGFYEQYF.

The J gene is TRBJ1-1, the V gene TRBV6-5; 7 bases map to TRBD1. Looked up from germline, CDR1 is MNHEY and CDR2 is SVGAGI. The CDR3 is 14 residues long. The V and J ends lost 2 bases and 5 bases, in that order; junction bases with no gene match: 5. CDR3 nucleotide sequence: TGTGCCAGCAGTTACAGGGGGCGAAGGACTGAAGCTTTCTTT. Translated: CASSYRGRRTEAFF.

This clone was counted a single time. The J gene is TRBJ2-2, the V gene TRBV5-1, with a tentative D call TRBD1 (5 bases). The CDR3 is 16 amino acids. Germline V gene sequence: CDR1 SGHRS, CDR2 YFSETQ. The germline V and J ends were trimmed by 4 bases and 2 bases, with 15 bases remaining between them. CDR3 nucleotide sequence: TGCGCCAGCAGCCACATTGTGACAGCCAACACCGGGGAGCTGTTTTTT. Translation: CASSHIVTANTGELFF.

The J gene is TRBJ2-1, the V gene TRBV5-6; the D gene is possibly TRBD2 (7 bases). V was shortened by 2 bases and J by 7 bases, with 10 bases between the two germline ends. CDR3 length: 13 amino acids. Germline-derived CDR1 and CDR2 are SGHDT and YYEEEE. The CDR3 loop is CASSFRGANEQFF. The CDR3 region has the DNA TGTGCCAGCAGCTTCCGGGGGGCAAATGAGCAGTTCTTC.

The chain has TRBV1 and TRBJ1-6. TRBV1 is noted as a pseudogene. CDR3 length: 13 residues. The CDR3 sequence: CTSSQDPDSPLHF. The CDR3 bases are TGCACCAGCAGCCAAGATCCGGATTCACCCCTCCACTTT.

The chain uses TRBV10-2 and TRBJ1-2; 9 bases agree with TRBD1. Germline V gives CDR1 WSHSY, CDR2 SAAADI. The V gene end was trimmed by 6 bases and the J gene end by 7 bases; junction bases not matched to a gene: 12. The CDR3 extends over 15 amino acids. The CDR3 protein is CASSLTGQGNIGYTF. CDR3 coding DNA: TGCGCCAGCAGCTTAACGGGACAGGGAAACATTGGCTACACCTTC.

The V gene is TRBV27, the J gene TRBJ2-1; a weak D match, TRBD2 (6 bases). The CDR3 totals 13 residues. V gave up 5 bases and J gave up 9 bases, with 14 bases separating them. CDR1 is MNHEY and CDR2 is SMNVEV in the germline V gene (reference sequence). CDR3: CASSTFAGSEQFF. The CDR3 DNA is TGTGCCAGCAGTACCTTCGCCGGGAGTGAGCAGTTCTTC.

This chain joins TRBV18 and TRBJ1-3; TRBD1 aligns across 12 bases. Germline V gene sequence: CDR1 KGHSH, CDR2 LQKENI. The CDR3 sequence is 16 residues long. The V segment lost 2 bases and the J segment 2 bases; nucleotides outside the gene matches: 1. The CDR3 loop is CASSPGDRGPGNTIYF. The DNA of the CDR3 is TGTGCCAGCTCACCAGGGGACAGGGGGCCTGGAAACACCATATATTTT.

The chain carries TRBV2 and TRBJ1-6; weak D call: TRBD1 (5 bases). Germline V gives CDR1 SNHLY, CDR2 FYNNEI. This CDR3 region has 13 residues. V was shortened by 6 bases and J by 11 bases, with 14 bases between the two germline ends. In DNA, the CDR3 is TGTGCCAGCAGAGTTTCAGGGCAAACACCCCTCCACTTT. Its protein is CASRVSGQTPLHF.

V and J are TRBV28 and TRBJ1-1; a weak D match, TRBD1 (5 bases). The germline CDR1 and CDR2 sequences are MDHEN and SYDVKM. V lost 7 bases to trimming and J lost 6 bases, with 12 bases between them. CDR3 length: 12 amino acids. CDR3 residues: CASTVTGAEAFF. The CDR3 nucleotides are TGTGCCAGCACCGTGACGGGGGCTGAAGCTTTCTTT.

This chain links TRBV9 with TRBJ1-2, with D tentatively TRBD1 (6 bases). V was shortened by 0 bases and J by 6 bases, with 12 bases between the two germline ends. Per the germline V gene, CDR1 is SGDLS and CDR2 is YYNGEE. This CDR3 is 14 amino acids long. CDR3 DNA: TGTGCCAGCAGCGTAGCAGGGGCAGATGATGGCTACACCTTC. The encoded protein is CASSVAGADDGYTF.

This clone was observed a few times. The chain uses TRBV6-5 and TRBJ1-6; TRBD1 matches at 10 bases. This CDR3 is 14 amino acids long. Germline V gene data show CDR1 as MNHEY and CDR2 as SVGAGI. The V segment lost 8 bases and the J segment 13 bases; nucleotides outside the gene matches: 11. CDR3 DNA: TGTGCCAGCCGTCCCGGGACAGGGGTGGGGCCCCTCCACTTT. Protein: CASRPGTGVGPLHF.

The rearrangement uses TRBV2 and TRBJ2-2; 10 bases align to TRBD2. Germline CDR1 reads SNHLY; CDR2 reads FYNNEI. After removal of 7 bases from V and 6 bases from J, the junction contained 5 bases not matched to a gene. The CDR3 loop spans 14 amino acids. DNA of the CDR3: TGTGCCAGCAATGGACTAGCGGCGGCCGGGGAGCTGTTTTTT. This encodes CASNGLAAAGELFF.

The chain joins TRBV3-1 (or the pseudogene TRBV3-2) to TRBJ2-1, with 7 nucleotides matching TRBD2. From germline, CDR1 is LGHDT and CDR2 YNNKEL (reference sequence). Germline trimming cut 2 bases from V and 7 bases from J; bases unmatched to any gene: 8. The CDR3 is 15 amino acids. The CDR3 DNA reads TGTGCCAGCAGCCAAATCACGTGGCGGGGGAATGAGCAGTTCTTC. Translated: CASSQITWRGNEQFF.

The chain links TRBV2 to TRBJ1-5, with 10 nucleotides matching TRBD1. Trimming took 2 bases from V and 6 from J; bases not matched to a gene: 10. This CDR3 has 17 residues. CDR1 is SNHLY, CDR2 FYNNEI, per germline. The CDR3 bases are TGTGCCAGCAGTGAATGGACAGGGGGACGAGTTCGTCAGCCCCAGCATTTT. It is translated as CASSEWTGGRVRQPQHF.

The chain carries TRBV9 and TRBJ2-1; D unresolved. CDR3 length: 15 amino acids. Deletions cut 0 bases from V and 3 bases from J, with 10 bases between. Germline V gene data show CDR1 as SGDLS and CDR2 as YYNGEE. The CDR3 reads CASSVGDTHYNEQFF. CDR3 DNA: TGTGCCAGCAGCGTAGGAGACACCCACTACAATGAGCAGTTCTTC.

CDR3 protein: CASSFVSGSYTGELFF. DNA of the CDR3: TGTGCCAGCAGTTTTGTTAGCGGGAGTTACACCGGGGAGCTGTTTTTT. The chain joins TRBV28 to TRBJ2-2; 9 bases line up with TRBD2. Germline V CDR1 and CDR2: MDHEN, SYDVKM. The CDR3 totals 16 residues. The junction had 5 bases not matched to a gene; V was cut back by 3 bases and J by 3 bases. Together with reference TRBV28 and TRBJ2-2, the CDR3 gives the full variable domain: DVKVTQSSRYLVKRTGEKVFLECVQDMDHENMFWYRQDPGLGLRLIYFSYDVKMKEKGDIPEGYSVSREKKERFSLILESASTNQTSMYLCASSFVSGSYTGELFFGEGSRLTVL.